The source of this T cell receptor (beta chain) is a study of T-cell memory formation after mild COVID-19. Whole-study context: Each donor largely had its own TCR clusters. Study-wide results and caveats: A second wave of clones peaked on day 37, and their SARS-CoV-2 specificity went unconfirmed. CD4/CD8 balance held among clones contracting day 15 to 85, and later expanders leaned CD4+.

This CDR3 spans 13 amino acids. The germline V gene encodes CDR1 LNHNV and CDR2 YYDKDF (reference sequence). V dropped 0 bases and J dropped 7 bases, with 7 bases sitting between them. Barcoded TCR alpha and TCR beta cDNA libraries with UMIs came from 5'RACE using constant-segment primers. TCRdb redid the calling of the 5' RACE reads with MiXCR, one entry per CDR3 protein. The table lists hundreds of thousands of distinct CDR3 sequences, around 20% of them singletons. This clonotype was seen more than once but under ten times. Its antigen remains unidentified. Input material: PBMCs or a T cell subset sorted from them (not recorded which). The sequence was collected from an adult woman who had mild COVID-19 (a few samples of this study predate the infection). Cell type and time point are not known. The gene calls are TRBV15 and TRBJ2-1; D possibly corresponds to TRBD1 (5 bases). The CDR3 DNA reads TGTGCCACCAGCAGAGATCCAGGGAATGAGCAGTTCTTC. This sequence encodes CATSRDPGNEQFF.